Listed here is a single T cell receptor beta chain. Antigen specificity is unknown. TCRdb's table, derived via immunoSEQ multiplex PCR, lists solely in-frame clones and lacks some. There are about 770,000 clones in the sample; 72% occur only once, and over 1.5% lies in the top ten. This entry belongs to a study of shared clonotypes between healthy human individuals. Study-wide results and limits: In general, naive subsets displayed greater estimated richness than memory subsets did.

This CDR3 is built from 15 residues. The germline V gene encodes CDR1 SGDLS and CDR2 YYNGEE. V was shortened by 0 bases and J by 4 bases, with 10 bases between the two germline ends. The sample was memory CD4+ T cells sorted from blood. Regarding subset: CD45RA-negative fraction. The TCR originated in a woman in her twenties or thirties in good health. The chain is built from TRBV9 and TRBJ2-2; D is ambiguous. CDR3 sequence reads: CASSVEGFGTGELFF. DNA for the CDR3: TGTGCCAGCAGCGTAGAGGGCTTCGGCACCGGGGAGCTGTTTTTT.